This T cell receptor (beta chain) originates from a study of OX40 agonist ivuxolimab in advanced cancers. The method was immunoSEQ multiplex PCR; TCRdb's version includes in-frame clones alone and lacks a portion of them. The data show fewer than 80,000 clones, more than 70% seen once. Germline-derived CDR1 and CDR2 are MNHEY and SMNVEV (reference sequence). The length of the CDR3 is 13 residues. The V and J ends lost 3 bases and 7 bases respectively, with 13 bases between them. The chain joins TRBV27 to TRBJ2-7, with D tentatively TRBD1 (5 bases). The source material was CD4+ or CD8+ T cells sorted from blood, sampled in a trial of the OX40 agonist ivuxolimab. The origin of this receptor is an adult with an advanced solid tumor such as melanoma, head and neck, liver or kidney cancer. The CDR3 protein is CASSFVTGGEQYF. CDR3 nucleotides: TGTGCCAGCAGTTTTGTCACAGGTGGGGAGCAGTACTTC.